Reported below is one T cell receptor (beta chain). Its specificity is not known. J gave up 6 bases and V 2 bases, and 6 bases lay outside the gene matches. Germline lookup yields CDR1 SGHRS and CDR2 YFSETQ. This CDR3 is 15 amino acids long. This sample was included in a study of cytomegalovirus exposure and HLA in healthy donors. PCR primers comprised 60 Vbeta and 13 Jbeta primers. TCRdb's copy holds only in-frame clones and misses some; the assay was immunoSEQ multiplex PCR. This sample has about 130,000 clones; around 80% occur once, and the top ten carry 5.3%. Regarding the study as a whole: Only CMV serostatus was available as immune exposure information. When presence/absence was analysed, sequencing depth was taken to be roughly uniform across donors. There were approximately 150 TCR beta chains listed as cytomegalovirus-associated.

The genes are TRBV5-1 and TRBJ2-3, with TRBD2 identical over 10 bases. The clonotype originates from a man aged 25 to 45 in good health and CMV-seronegative. Sequencing was carried out using PBMCs. Here the CDR3 DNA reads TGCGCCAGCAGCTTAGCGGGGGGGCCGTGGGATACGCAGTATTTT. Translating it yields CASSLAGGPWDTQYF.